This T cell receptor beta chain stems from a study of T cell clones after liver transplantation. Study context: Tolerant meant at least one year fully off immunosuppression without liver enzymes above twice normal.

Germline CDR1 MGHRA, CDR2 YSYEKL. This CDR3 is 14 amino acids long. Trimming left V 3 bases short and J 8 bases short, with 14 bases between. Method: immunoSEQ multiplex PCR; TCRdb's copy keeps in-frame clones and lacks some. In the table there are some 75,000 clones, 80% of which are singletons. Sample: CD4+ T cells from blood, taken before liver transplant. This chain uses TRBV4-1 with TRBJ2-1; D call uncertain. This sequence was found in a human donor who received a liver transplant. DNA of the CDR3: TGCGCCAGCAGCCACCCGGCTGGCGGCGATGAGCAGTTCTTC. This encodes CASSHPAGGDEQFF.